This T cell receptor (beta chain) appears in the sequencing data of a study of shared clonotypes between healthy human individuals. Profiling relied on immunoSEQ multiplex PCR, and the TCRdb table lists in-frame clones only, not all of them. The sample has under 1,100,000 clones, around 74% seen once; the top ten hold around 1.5%. The V and J ends lost 2 bases and 0 bases respectively, with 14 bases between them. The CDR3 sequence is 15 residues long. Per germline, CDR1 SQVTM and CDR2 ANQGSEA. Sequencing was carried out using memory CD4+ T cells sorted from blood. Subset defined: CD45RA-negative fraction. The sequence was obtained from a man younger than 35 in good health. The V gene is TRBV29-1, the J gene TRBJ2-7; no clear D gene. The CDR3 sequence is CSVELTNAFSYEQYF. The CDR3 bases are TGCAGCGTTGAATTGACGAATGCTTTCTCCTACGAGCAGTACTTC.